This TCR beta chain originates from a study of shared clonotypes between healthy human individuals. On the study more broadly: Every donor yielded three CD4 naive, three CD4 memory, two CD8 naive and one CD8 memory plate.

The data were produced by immunoSEQ multiplex PCR, yet TCRdb's version contains in-frame clones alone and is incomplete. The repertoire holds some 1.5 million clones, with roughly 96% as singletons. Trimming cost V 3 bases and J 2 bases, with 7 bases left between them. The germline V gene has CDR1 SGHVS and CDR2 FNYEAQ. The CDR3 is 13 residues long. A word on this clone: No antigen is known for it. This specimen includes other DNA sequences encoding the same CDR3.

Study-wide points: Between a few donors, naive CD4 clonotypes were shared at a level of about 5%. Generation probabilities of non-shared clonotypes were lower (relative to those shared by all four donors).

The source of this sequence is a man in his thirties or forties in good health. The V call is TRBV7-6, the J call TRBJ1-2; no firm D call. The sample taken for sequencing was naive CD4+ T cells sorted from blood. Subset noted: CD45RA+ positively selected. This CDR3 is CASSLEGNYGYTF. CDR3 DNA sequence: TGTGCCAGCAGCTTGGAGGGCAACTATGGCTACACCTTC.